The next 26 T cell receptor beta chains were all read from a single sample in a study of blood T cell repertoires in COVID-19. TCRdb keeps only in-frame clones here, not all; method: immunoSEQ multiplex PCR. The sample lists 220,000 or so clones; 90% were seen once. The sequenced sample consisted of PBMCs or T cells enriched from blood (not recorded which). The receptor source for this set is a man aged 30 to 45 who had been exposed to COVID-19.

This chain uses TRBV4-3 with TRBJ2-7; the D gene is possibly TRBD2 (6 bases). Germline loops: CDR1 LGHNA, CDR2 YSLEER. V was clipped by 0 bases and J by 2 bases, with 20 bases between them. The CDR3 runs 18 residues. The CDR3 region has the DNA TGCGCCAGCAGCCAAGAACGTACTTGGGGGGACCGAACCTACGAGCAGTACTTC. Amino acids: CASSQERTWGDRTYEQYF.

The V gene is TRBV7-9, the J gene TRBJ2-3, with 11 positions matching TRBD2. Germline trimming cut 1 base from V and 3 bases from J; bases unmatched to any gene: 0. CDR3 size: 15 residues. Germline CDR1 reads SEHNR; CDR2 reads FQNEAQ (reference sequence). The CDR3 DNA reads as TGTGCCAGCAGCTTAGTAGCGGGGGGGACAGATACGCAGTATTTT. Protein product: CASSLVAGGTDTQYF.

The V gene is TRBV29-1, the J gene TRBJ1-2; weak D call: TRBD1 (5 bases). Trimming removed 6 bases from V and 4 bases from J, with 9 bases in between. The V gene's germline CDR1 is SQVTM and CDR2 ANQGSEA. The CDR3 is 11 amino acids. The CDR3 region is CSVTGPYGYTF. The CDR3 DNA reads as TGCAGCGTCACAGGACCCTATGGCTACACCTTC. Full variable domain (rest looked up from reference TRBV29-1 and TRBJ1-2): SAVISQKPSRDICQRGTSLTIQCQVDSQVTMMFWYRQQPGQSLTLIATANQGSEATYESGFVIDKFPISRPNLTFSTLTVSNMSPEDSSIYLCSVTGPYGYTFGSGTRLTVV.

The V gene is TRBV4-2, the J gene TRBJ2-7; D gene unclear. The CDR3 totals 13 residues. CDR1 and CDR2 (germline): LGHNA, YNFKEQ. Trimming pared 1 base from V and 1 base from J, leaving 5 bases between. This CDR3 reads CASSQGISYEQYF. CDR3 DNA sequence: TGTGCCAGCAGCCAAGGTATTTCCTACGAGCAGTACTTC.

The chain employs TRBV6-5 and TRBJ2-7; a weak D match, TRBD1 (6 bases). V was trimmed by 6 bases and J by 3 bases, leaving 18 bases between them. This CDR3 comprises 15 residues. Per germline, CDR1 MNHEY and CDR2 SVGAGI. CDR3 region: CASRGTLQDVYEQYF. In DNA, the CDR3 is TGTGCCAGCAGGGGGACACTGCAGGACGTCTACGAGCAGTACTTC.

The chain carries TRBV2 and TRBJ2-3; D is uncertain. V lost 7 bases to trimming and J lost 1 base, with 9 bases between them. Germline lookup yields CDR1 SNHLY and CDR2 FYNNEI. The CDR3 runs to 13 residues. CDR3 sequence: CASKLVGTDTQYF. The CDR3, as DNA: TGTGCCAGCAAGCTAGTTGGCACAGATACGCAGTATTTT.

The table lists this clone with a count of one. The chain recombines TRBV18 with TRBJ2-7; TRBD2 is a possible D gene (5 bases). This CDR3 region has 14 residues. In germline, CDR1 is KGHSH, CDR2 LQKENI. V dropped 0 bases and J dropped 3 bases, with 9 bases sitting between them. The CDR3 bases are TGTGCCAGCTCACCACCGGGGAGTTACTACGAGCAGTACTTC. Translated: CASSPPGSYYEQYF.

V and J are TRBV4-1 and TRBJ2-4, with D possibly being TRBD1 (6 bases). The germline gives CDR1 MGHRA, CDR2 YSYEKL. V lost 2 bases to trimming and J lost 0 bases, with 17 bases between them. This CDR3 has 18 residues. The CDR3 is CASSQTHDPGVAKNIQYF. The CDR3 DNA is TGCGCCAGCAGCCAAACACATGACCCAGGGGTAGCCAAAAACATTCAGTACTTC.

This rearrangement joins TRBV5-5 to TRBJ1-5; no firm D call. The ends were cut back, 5 bases at V and 9 bases at J, with 15 bases in the middle. Germline assignment: CDR1 SGHKS and CDR2 YYEKEE (reference sequence). This CDR3 has 13 residues. In nucleotides, the CDR3 is TGTGCCAGCAGGAACAGATACCAAGGGCCCCAGCATTTT. Amino acids: CASRNRYQGPQHF.

J is TRBJ1-6 and V is TRBV15; a weak D match, TRBD1 (5 bases). The CDR3 consists of 15 residues. The V and J ends lost 5 bases and 10 bases respectively, with 18 bases between them. Germline-derived CDR1 and CDR2 are LNHNV and YYDKDF (reference sequence). The CDR3 loop is CATSQGLGVSSPLHF. For the CDR3, the DNA is TGTGCCACCAGCCAGGGACTGGGGGTTTCATCACCCCTCCACTTT.

J is TRBJ1-3 and V is TRBV3-1 (or the pseudogene TRBV3-2); 7 bases map to TRBD1. The germline CDR1 and CDR2 sequences are LGHDT and YNNKEL (reference sequence). With 2 bases clipped from V and 0 bases from J, the junction kept 1 base outside the gene matches. This CDR3 region has 15 residues. The CDR3 bases are TGTGCCAGCAGCCAACGACAGGGCTCTGGAAACACCATATATTTT. Translated: CASSQRQGSGNTIYF.

The chain carries TRBV7-2 and TRBJ2-7; D remains unclear. CDR3 size: 13 residues. Germline CDR1 and CDR2: SGHTA and FQGNSA. Trimming took off 2 bases at V and 2 bases at J, with 7 bases between the two ends. The CDR3 nucleotides are TGTGCCAGCAGCTTAAACAGTCCCTACGAGCAGTACTTC. Translated, it gives CASSLNSPYEQYF.

CDR3 sequence (DNA): TGCAGTGCTAGTTTTGCGGGGCGAGAGACCCAGTACTTC. This encodes CSASFAGRETQYF. The V call is TRBV20-1, the J call TRBJ2-5; D may be TRBD2 (6 bases). Germline V lookup: CDR1 DFQATT, CDR2 SNEGSKA (reference sequence). Trimming cost V 3 bases and J 4 bases, with 12 bases left between them. This CDR3 spans 13 amino acids.

The chain links TRBV19 to TRBJ1-4, with D perhaps matching TRBD1 (6 bases). Germline V gives CDR1 LNHDA, CDR2 SQIVND (reference sequence). The CDR3 totals 13 residues. V lost 4 bases and J lost 13, with 16 bases in between. CDR3: CASSTHREGGLFF. In nucleotides, the CDR3 is TGTGCCAGTAGTACCCACAGGGAAGGAGGACTGTTTTTT.

The gene calls are TRBV27 and TRBJ1-4; 8 bases line up with TRBD1. The CDR3 runs to 15 residues. V trimming: 4 bases; J trimming: 5 bases; junction bases outside the gene matches: 6. CDR1 is MNHEY, CDR2 SMNVEV, per germline (reference sequence). CDR3 in amino acids: CASSSSGGRNEKLFF. CDR3 bases: TGTGCCAGCAGTTCATCAGGGGGCCGAAATGAAAAACTGTTTTTT.

The chain combines TRBV4-3 with TRBJ2-6, with a tentative D call TRBD2 (6 bases). With 5 bases removed from V and 0 bases from J, the gap between germline ends came to 14 bases. Germline V CDR1 and CDR2: LGHNA, YSLEER. CDR3 size: 17 residues. CDR3 loop: CASSETSRPSGANVLTF. The CDR3 DNA sequence: TGCGCCAGCAGCGAAACTAGCCGACCCTCTGGGGCCAACGTCCTGACTTTC.

The J gene is TRBJ1-4, the V gene TRBV5-1, with D unresolved. CDR1 and CDR2 from the germline V gene are SGHRS and YFSETQ. CDR3 length: 15 residues. The ends were cut back, 2 bases at V and 0 bases at J, with 8 bases in the middle. DNA of the CDR3: TGCGCCAGCAGCTTACAGCCAGCAACTAATGAAAAACTGTTTTTT. This codes for CASSLQPATNEKLFF.

The chain uses TRBV5-1 and TRBJ2-2; 8 bases match TRBD2. J was trimmed by 1 base and V by 3 bases; bases with no gene match: 5. This CDR3 has 16 residues. Germline lookup yields CDR1 SGHRS and CDR2 YFSETQ. The CDR3 reads CASSSSGGVNTGELFF. DNA for the CDR3: TGCGCCAGCAGCTCCTCCGGGGGGGTGAACACCGGGGAGCTGTTTTTT.

The rearrangement uses TRBV7-6 and TRBJ1-2; D may be TRBD1 (6 bases). Trimming removed 2 bases at V and 6 bases at J, with 10 bases between. The germline V gene encodes CDR1 SGHVS and CDR2 FNYEAQ. This CDR3 is 13 amino acids long. The CDR3 sequence: CASSLQGRDGYTF. CDR3 bases: TGTGCCAGCAGCTTACAGGGGCGGGATGGCTACACCTTC.

The V and J genes are TRBV6-5 and TRBJ1-2; TRBD1 matches 7 bases. Trimming cost V 6 bases and J 0 bases; bases outside gene matches: 7. The CDR3 runs to 15 residues. Germline values: CDR1 MNHEY, CDR2 SVGAGI. Here the CDR3 reads CASSRDRAPNYGYTF. In DNA form, the CDR3 reads TGTGCCAGCAGCCGCGACAGGGCCCCTAACTATGGCTACACCTTC.

The V and J genes are TRBV30 and TRBJ1-4; D may be TRBD1 (6 bases). This CDR3 contains 14 residues. From germline, CDR1 is GTSNPN and CDR2 SVGIG (reference sequence). V was clipped by 2 bases and J by 10 bases, with 17 bases between them. The CDR3 bases are TGTGCCTGGAGTTCCTTACAGGGTTTCGGAAAACTGTTTTTT. It encodes CAWSSLQGFGKLFF.

This clone is a singleton in its sample. The chain uses TRBV3-1 (or the pseudogene TRBV3-2) and TRBJ1-4, with 7 nucleotides matching TRBD1. This CDR3 has 14 residues. V lost 6 bases, J lost 5 bases, and 6 bases stayed unmatched. Per germline, CDR1 LGHDT and CDR2 YNNKEL (reference sequence). The CDR3 region has the DNA TGTGCCAGCAGGGAGGGACAGCACAATGAAAAACTGTTTTTT. This codes for CASREGQHNEKLFF.

Worth noting for this clone: The sample contains more than one DNA sequence encoding this CDR3. The chain joins TRBV20-1 to TRBJ2-1, with D possibly TRBD2 on 5 matching bases. CDR1 is DFQATT, CDR2 SNEGSKA, per germline (reference sequence). V lost 5 bases, J lost 6 bases, and 8 bases lay in between. The CDR3 is 11 residues long. As DNA, the CDR3 is TGCAGTGCTGCAACTAGCAATGAGCAGTTCTTC. This encodes CSAATSNEQFF.

The CDR3 DNA reads as TGCGCCAGCAGTCAATCGCGGCGGGACAGAATTCCCTACGAGCAGTACTTC. As protein: CASSQSRRDRIPYEQYF. The rearrangement links TRBV23-1 to TRBJ2-7; possibly TRBD1 for D (7 bases). TRBV23-1 is an open reading frame whose function is uncertain. Trimming cost V 0 bases and J 2 bases, with 17 bases left between them. This CDR3 is 17 amino acids long.

This chain uses TRBV7-9 with TRBJ1-2, with TRBD1 matching 9 bases. From germline, CDR1 is SEHNR and CDR2 FQNEAQ (reference sequence). The CDR3 totals 12 residues. The V and J ends lost 8 bases and 7 bases, in that order; junction bases with no gene match: 5. This CDR3 is CASEQGAGGYTF. In DNA form, the CDR3 reads TGTGCCAGCGAACAGGGGGCGGGTGGCTACACCTTC. Together with reference TRBV7-9 and TRBJ1-2, the CDR3 gives the full variable domain: DTGVSQNPRHKITKRGQNVTFRCDPISEHNRLYWYRQTLGQGPEFLTYFQNEAQLEKSRLLSDRFSAERPKGSFSTLEIQRTEQGDSAMYLCASEQGAGGYTFGSGTRLTVV.

The chain uses TRBV5-1 and TRBJ2-6; no clear D. Trimming removed 0 bases at V and 1 base at J, with 8 bases between. The CDR3 consists of 16 residues. Germline loops: CDR1 SGHRS, CDR2 YFSETQ. CDR3 sequence reads: CASSLDITSGANVLTF. DNA of the CDR3: TGCGCCAGCAGCTTGGACATCACATCTGGGGCCAACGTCCTGACTTTC.